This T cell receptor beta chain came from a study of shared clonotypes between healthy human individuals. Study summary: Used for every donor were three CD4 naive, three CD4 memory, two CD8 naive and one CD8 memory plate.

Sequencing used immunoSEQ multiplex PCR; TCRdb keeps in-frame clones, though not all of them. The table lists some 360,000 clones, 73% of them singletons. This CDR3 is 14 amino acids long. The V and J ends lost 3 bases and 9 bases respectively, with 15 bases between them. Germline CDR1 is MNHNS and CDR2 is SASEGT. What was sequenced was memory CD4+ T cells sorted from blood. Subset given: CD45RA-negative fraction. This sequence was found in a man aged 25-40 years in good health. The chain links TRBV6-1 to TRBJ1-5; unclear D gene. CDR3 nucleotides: TGTGCCAGCAGTGAGTTTCGGTTGGATCGGCCCCAGCATTTT. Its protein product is CASSEFRLDRPQHF.